This T cell receptor beta chain was sequenced during a study of T cell clones after liver transplantation. Study in general: Post-transplant blood was tracked for graft-donor-reactive T cell clones identified in a pre-transplant mixed lymphocyte reaction.

The table came from immunoSEQ multiplex PCR; TCRdb's copy has only in-frame clones and leaves some out. The data contain tens of thousands of clones, roughly 80% of them singletons. The CDR3 totals 14 residues. From germline, CDR1 is MNHEY and CDR2 SVGAGI. V lost 8 bases to trimming and J lost 3 bases; unmatched junction nucleotides: 6. Whole-study results and caveats: Donor-reactive sequences fell more than third party-reactive ones, suggesting partial deletion. A significant post-transplant drop in circulating graft-donor-reactive CD4 TCRbeta sequences occurred in most of the 8 subjects. These preliminary findings come from unstandardized post-transplant sampling times.

To note about this clone: Its cognate antigen is unknown.

The sample consisted of CD4+ T cells from blood, taken 12 months after liver transplant. This sequence was found in a human patient who received a liver transplant. Part of the T cell pool may stem from the graft donor. The V gene is TRBV6-5, the J gene TRBJ2-5; TRBD1 matches at 10 bases. CDR3 in amino acids: CASERTGGEETQYF. CDR3 DNA sequence: TGTGCCAGCGAGAGGACAGGGGGAGAAGAGACCCAGTACTTC.